Each of the 9 T cell receptor beta chains below was sequenced from the same sample in a study of blood T cells in healthy people across ages. Primers used in a second PCR of roughly 6 to 12 cycles were a sample-barcoded 5' primer and a J-beta primer mix. TCRdb passed the 5' RACE reads through MiXCR, listing each CDR3 protein once. The sample includes fewer than 2 million distinct CDR3 sequences, 30% to 40% of them seen just once. The specimen sequenced was blood. These receptors all stem from a human donor in good health.

This clonotype was seen more than once but under ten times. The chain uses TRBV5-1 and TRBJ2-1; D is unclear. The CDR3 length is 15 residues. V was clipped by 4 bases and J by 0 bases, with 11 bases between them. The germline gives CDR1 SGHRS, CDR2 YFSETQ. In nucleotides, the CDR3 is TGCGCCAGCAGCGGTCTACCCGGCTCCTACAATGAGCAGTTCTTC. It is translated as CASSGLPGSYNEQFF. The complete variable domain, with remaining parts taken from reference TRBV5-1 and TRBJ2-1, reads KAGVTQTPRYLIKTRGQQVTLSCSPISGHRSVSWYQQTPGQGLQFLFEYFSETQRNKGNFPGRFSGRQFSNSRSEMNVSTLELGDSALYLCASSGLPGSYNEQFFGPGTRLTVL.

This chain uses TRBV10-3 with TRBJ2-1; D uncertain. V was cut by 2 bases and J by 4 bases, with 6 bases left in between. CDR3 length: 13 residues. Per the germline V gene, CDR1 is ENHRY and CDR2 is SYGVKD. The CDR3 protein is CAISEVQYNEQFF. The DNA of the CDR3 is TGTGCCATCAGTGAGGTCCAATACAATGAGCAGTTCTTC.

This clonotype was detected only a few times. V and J are TRBV28 and TRBJ2-7, with D perhaps matching TRBD1 or TRBD2 (6 bases each). Germline values: CDR1 MDHEN, CDR2 SYDVKM. V was pared by 9 bases and J by 1 base, with 25 bases between. There are 17 residues in the CDR3. This CDR3 reads CASSPIRGAVSSYEQYF. CDR3 nucleotide sequence: TGTGCCAGTAGCCCGATAAGGGGGGCCGTTAGTTCCTACGAGCAGTACTTC.

The rearrangement links TRBV7-9 to TRBJ1-5; D is perhaps TRBD1 (5 bases). Trimming cost V 4 bases and J 7 bases, with 20 bases left between them. CDR1 is SEHNR and CDR2 is FQNEAQ in the germline V gene (reference sequence). The CDR3 extends over 16 amino acids. Here the CDR3 reads CASSSPLGPPGQPQHF. DNA for the CDR3: TGTGCCAGCAGCTCTCCTCTGGGACCCCCAGGGCAGCCCCAGCATTTT.

This chain uses TRBV11-2 with TRBJ2-1; TRBD2 agrees at 14 bases. This CDR3 contains 15 residues. CDR1 and CDR2 (germline): SGHAT, FQNNGV. V was clipped by 4 bases and J by 10 bases; unmatched bases: 6. The chain's CDR3 is CASSWTSGGQGEQFF. CDR3 in DNA: TGTGCCAGCAGCTGGACTAGCGGGGGGCAGGGAGAGCAGTTCTTC.

This clonotype has at least ten counts. V is TRBV4-1 and J is TRBJ2-7; weak D call: TRBD2 (5 bases). CDR1 and CDR2 (germline): MGHRA, YSYEKL. The CDR3 covers 19 residues. The V end was cut by 1 base, the J end by 6 bases, with 28 bases between. CDR3 in DNA: TGCGCCAGCAGCCAAGTGCCTGTCATCACGGGTCTCGCGGGTACCGAGCAGTACTTC. It codes for CASSQVPVITGLAGTEQYF.

The chain is built from TRBV2 and TRBJ1-1; D is unclear. This CDR3 has 14 amino acids. Trimming shortened V by 7 bases and J by 8 bases, and 20 bases separated the two germline ends. Germline V gene sequence: CDR1 SNHLY, CDR2 FYNNEI. The CDR3: CASTPPLRTVEAFF. Written as DNA, the CDR3 is TGTGCCAGCACCCCACCTCTCAGGACGGTAGAAGCTTTCTTT.

This clonotype was seen only once. The V and J genes are TRBV7-2 and TRBJ1-1, with 7 nucleotides matching TRBD1. This CDR3 is built from 14 residues. The germline gives CDR1 SGHTA, CDR2 FQGNSA. J gave up 11 bases and V 5 bases, and 14 bases lay outside the gene matches. CDR3 sequence: CASSMRQGGFVAFF. CDR3 sequence (DNA): TGTGCCAGCAGCATGAGACAGGGCGGGTTTGTGGCTTTCTTT.

A few counts support this clonotype. A read error may be the cause here, since a much bigger clone is one base away. This rearrangement joins TRBV20-1 to TRBJ2-4, with a weak D call TRBD1 (6 bases). TRBJ2-7 explains the end of the DNA better; the J call may be wrong. The CDR3 has 13 residues. The V gene's germline CDR1 is DFQATT and CDR2 SNEGSKA (reference sequence). CDR3 loop: CSAENRVRYEQYF. The CDR3 DNA is TGCAGTGCTGAGAACAGGGTCCGCTACGAGCAGTACTTC.